The present T cell receptor (beta chain) was sequenced within a study of T cell responses to AZD1222 COVID-19 vaccine (dated by TCRdb to about 2021). Study-level background: TCR sequencing was performed for 230 to 250 trial participants, of whom roughly 200 were given two doses of AZD1222 and 26 were given two doses of MenACWY control vaccine. Trial participants were enrolled by age into 18-55, 56-69 and 70-plus year subgroups, with around 150, 28 and 57 TCR-sequenced participants respectively.

The paper as a whole reports these results and caveats: Because no day 14 peak-response samples were available, the repertoires could be characterized only after the peak T cell response. Vaccine-associated CD4 TCRs spanned the whole spike protein, with dominant responses in regions 160-218 and 743-854. Participants were mostly white British, with more females than males. The authors suggested clonal diversity may have been underestimated. The 56-69-year group was small, and its depth increase did not reach significance, likely because of low power. Reportedly, close to half of the unique spike-specific TCRs recognized epitopes lying outside the regions that are mutated in the B.1.351 and B.1.1.7 variants. Conclusions about previously exposed vaccinees are limited because only six or seven AZD1222 recipients were SARS-CoV-2 seropositive at baseline. After two AZD1222 doses, spike-specific TCR breadth and depth were significantly higher than at day 0 and than in MenACWY recipients.

As encoded in the germline V gene, CDR1 is SGHVS while CDR2 is FNYEAQ. Counted from cysteine to phenylalanine, this CDR3 has 14 amino acids. Of the read, only the CDR3 DNA is kept; its 42 bases are in frame from base 1. V is reduced by 1 base and J by 3 bases, leaving a spacing of 6 bases between them. The time point label, read with the paper, signifies: about 28 days (+/-7) after the second vaccine dose. Taken with the paper, the label for treatment or condition translates to: meningococcal conjugate vaccine given as trial control. Vaccinee samples were obtained from the UK trials COV001 and COV002, which included a single-blind randomized controlled phase 2/3 trial of AZD1222 (ChAdOx1 nCoV-19) in healthy adults. For TCRbeta chain sequencing, PBMC samples from trial participants were taken at day 0 and at day 28 after the second dose. The CDR3 regions of human TCRbeta chains were subjected to immunosequencing. Per the authors' processing: TCRs in the repertoires were matched against a reference library of SARS-CoV-2-specific TCRs that had been generated with the MIRA antigen-specificity platform. Breadth was defined as the fraction of unique TCRs that were SARS-CoV-2-associated, and depth was defined as the fraction of total T cells that were SARS-CoV-2-associated. Using the MIRA data, every spike-specific TCR was mapped to the spike region that the TCR reacted to and assigned to either a CD4 or a CD8 class. Log10-transformed breadth and depth values were compared by one-way ANOVA with Sidak's multiple comparisons tests. This is the immuneACCESS table as TCRdb keeps it, with only in-frame sequences that have V and J called. A part of the clones is gone; compared with another copy, unresolved V genes explain less than half, and the rest is unexplained. Clone size and the V and J calls come from that table; the DNA yielded D and trimming. The sample records 200,000 to 250,000 clones, around 94% of which are singletons. 1.7% of the sample comes from the top ten.

Note on this clone: What antigen it recognizes has not been identified. The input lacks base qualities; no much larger clone sits a single base away.

Here the chain combines TRBV7-6 and TRBJ2-2; the D gene cannot be resolved reliably. Material: peripheral blood, obtained 28 days after the second dose of the MenACWY control vaccine. The source of this sequence is an adult who received the MenACWY meningococcal vaccine as a control. For the CDR3, the sequence is CASSLGHDTGELFF. The DNA reads TGTGCCAGCAGCTTAGGGCATGACACCGGGGAGCTGTTTTTT.